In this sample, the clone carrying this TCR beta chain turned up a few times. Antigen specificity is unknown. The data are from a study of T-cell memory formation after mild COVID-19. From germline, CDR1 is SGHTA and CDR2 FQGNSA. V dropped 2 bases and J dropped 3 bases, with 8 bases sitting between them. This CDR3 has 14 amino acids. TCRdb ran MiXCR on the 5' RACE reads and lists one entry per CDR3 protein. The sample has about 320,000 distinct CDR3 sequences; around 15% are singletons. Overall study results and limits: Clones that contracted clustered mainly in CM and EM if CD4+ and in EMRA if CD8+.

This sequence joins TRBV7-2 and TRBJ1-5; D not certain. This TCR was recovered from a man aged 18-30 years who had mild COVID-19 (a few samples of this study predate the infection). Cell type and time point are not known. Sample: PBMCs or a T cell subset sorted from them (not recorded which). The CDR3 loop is CASSLPRLNQPQHF. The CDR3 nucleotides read TGTGCCAGCAGCTTACCCCGGCTCAATCAGCCCCAGCATTTT.